The 21 T cell receptor beta chains below were found in one sample sequenced in a study of cytomegalovirus exposure and HLA in healthy donors. PCR primers comprised 60 Vbeta and 13 Jbeta primers. The protocol was immunoSEQ multiplex PCR, while the TCRdb copy is restricted to in-frame clones and leaves out a portion. This sample's clone table lists around 140,000 clones. The sample consisted of PBMCs. Receptors were obtained from a woman aged 18-35 years in good health and CMV-seronegative.

This sequence joins TRBV11-3 and TRBJ2-3; possibly TRBD2 for D (6 bases). Germline V gene data show CDR1 as SGHNT and CDR2 as YENEEA. This CDR3 region has 16 residues. The V end lost 5 bases, the J end lost 6 bases, and 21 bases lay between the germline ends. CDR3 in amino acids: CASSPGVGQLADTQYF. The CDR3 nucleotides are TGTGCCAGCAGCCCGGGGGTCGGGCAGCTTGCCGATACGCAGTATTTT.

This chain links TRBV25-1 with TRBJ1-1; a weak D match, TRBD1 (6 bases). There are 13 residues in the CDR3. Germline V gives CDR1 MGHDK, CDR2 SYGVNS. V shed 0 bases and J shed 7 bases, with 9 bases lying between them. The CDR3 loop is CASSEYRTDEAFF. The CDR3, as DNA: TGTGCCAGCAGTGAATATCGGACAGATGAAGCTTTCTTT.

V and J are TRBV6-1 and TRBJ1-3; TRBD1 is a possible D gene (6 bases). Germline loops: CDR1 MNHNS, CDR2 SASEGT. Trimming pared 5 bases from V and 2 bases from J, leaving 10 bases between. This CDR3 contains 14 residues. CDR3 DNA sequence: TGTGCCAGCAGTTTACAGGGAACTGGAAACACCATATATTTT. This encodes CASSLQGTGNTIYF.

V is TRBV5-1 and J is TRBJ2-7; 12 bases map to TRBD1. Per germline, CDR1 SGHRS and CDR2 YFSETQ. V shed 5 bases, J shed 6 bases, and the junction held 6 bases outside the gene matches. The length of the CDR3 is 14 residues. CDR3 DNA: TGCGCCAGCAGTCCCGGGACAGGGGGCTTCGAGCAGTACTTC. Protein: CASSPGTGGFEQYF.

V is TRBV11-1 and J is TRBJ2-1; the match to TRBD1 covers 9 bases. The V gene end was trimmed by 3 bases and the J gene end by 1 base; junction bases not matched to a gene: 1. Germline assignment: CDR1 SGHAT and CDR2 FQDESV (reference sequence). This CDR3 comprises 15 residues. CDR3 protein: CASSFDRGSYNEQFF. DNA for the CDR3: TGTGCCAGCAGCTTTGACAGGGGGTCCTACAATGAGCAGTTCTTC.

The chain carries TRBV28 and TRBJ2-7; 9 nucleotides align to TRBD2. Germline V gene lookup returns CDR1 MDHEN and CDR2 SYDVKM. Germline trimming cut 10 bases from V and 6 bases from J; bases unmatched to any gene: 7. The CDR3 covers 12 residues. The DNA for the CDR3 is TGTGCCACCCGGGGACTAGCTGGCGAGCAGTACGTC. This encodes CATRGLAGEQYV.

This rearrangement joins TRBV13 to TRBJ2-7; perhaps TRBD2 as D (6 bases). CDR3 size: 13 residues. Between the trimmed V and J ends, which lost 4 bases and 2 bases, there was a span of 9 bases. Germline assignment: CDR1 PRHDT and CDR2 FYEKMQ (reference sequence). DNA of the CDR3: TGTGCCAGCAGCTCGGCGGGGACCTACGAGCAGTACTTC. Translated, it gives CASSSAGTYEQYF. The full variable domain, rest sourced from reference TRBV13 and TRBJ2-7, is AAGVIQSPRHLIKEKRETATLKCYPIPRHDTVYWYQQGPGQDPQFLISFYEKMQSDKGSIPDRFSAQQFSDYHSELNMSSLELGDSALYFCASSSAGTYEQYFGPGTRLTVT.

This chain links TRBV10-1 with TRBJ2-7; 7 bases line up with TRBD1. J lost 4 bases, V lost 3 bases, and 9 bases had no gene match. This CDR3 contains 15 residues. From germline, CDR1 is WNHNN and CDR2 SYGVQD (reference sequence). The CDR3 region has the DNA TGCGCCAGCAGTGAAGACCCGGGACAGATATACGAGCAGTACTTC. Amino acids: CASSEDPGQIYEQYF.

The CDR3 DNA reads as TGTGCCAGCAGCGTTGTACAGGGGGGGACAGCTAGCTATGGCTACACCTTC. Translation gives CASSVVQGGTASYGYTF. This chain links TRBV9 with TRBJ1-2; 8 nucleotides agree with TRBD1. This CDR3 is 17 amino acids long. Unmatched junction bases numbered 13, after V lost 2 bases and J lost 4 bases. Germline CDR1 SGDLS, CDR2 YYNGEE.

The chain has TRBV4-1 and TRBJ2-1; the match to TRBD2 covers 8 bases. The CDR3 has 15 amino acids. CDR1 and CDR2 (germline): MGHRA, YSYEKL. The V segment lost 3 bases and the J segment 3 bases; nucleotides outside the gene matches: 4. Here the CDR3 reads CASSQPGGSYNEQFF. The DNA of the CDR3 is TGCGCCAGCAGCCAGCCGGGGGGGAGCTACAATGAGCAGTTCTTC.

The V gene is TRBV11-2, the J gene TRBJ2-1; possibly TRBD1 for D (5 bases). The CDR3 totals 16 residues. Germline CDR1 SGHAT, CDR2 FQNNGV. The V and J ends lost 0 bases and 3 bases respectively, with 12 bases between them. CDR3 in DNA: TGTGCCAGCAGCTTAGATAGGGGTGCAGTCTACAATGAGCAGTTCTTC. Amino acids: CASSLDRGAVYNEQFF.

In terms of frequency, this clone is medium-sized. The rearrangement uses TRBV5-6 and TRBJ1-5; 7 bases fit TRBD1. The V gene's germline CDR1 is SGHDT and CDR2 YYEEEE. This CDR3 has 15 amino acids. V lost 2 bases and J lost 4; bases outside the gene matches: 6. The CDR3 region is CASSLSRDRNQPQHF. In DNA, the CDR3 is TGTGCCAGCAGCTTATCCCGGGACAGAAATCAGCCCCAGCATTTT.

The chain employs TRBV5-1 and TRBJ2-3; D ambiguous. Germline V gene sequence: CDR1 SGHRS, CDR2 YFSETQ. CDR3 length equals 14 residues. V gave up 1 base and J gave up 1 base, with 7 bases separating them. CDR3 protein: CASSLLSGTDTQYF. CDR3 DNA: TGCGCCAGCAGCTTGCTCAGCGGCACAGATACGCAGTATTTT.

The CDR3 here is CASSLIGTGELFF. The CDR3 DNA follows: TGTGCCAGCAGCTTAATCGGGACCGGGGAGCTGTTTTTT. This chain links TRBV7-9 with TRBJ2-2, with D uncertain. The germline gives CDR1 SEHNR, CDR2 FQNEAQ (reference sequence). The CDR3 length is 13 residues. Trimming stripped 2 bases from V and 5 bases from J, with 6 bases between.

V is TRBV5-4 and J is TRBJ2-2, with D tentatively TRBD2 (7 bases). V was trimmed by 0 bases and J by 6 bases, leaving 15 bases between them. CDR3 size: 16 residues. CDR1 and CDR2 (germline): SGHNT, YYREEE (reference sequence). The CDR3 region is CASSLGVAGAAGELFF. Here the CDR3 DNA reads TGTGCCAGCAGCTTGGGTGTGGCGGGGGCGGCCGGGGAGCTGTTTTTT.

The chain is built from TRBV6-5 and TRBJ1-2; TRBD1 is a possible D gene (5 bases). Germline lookup yields CDR1 MNHEY and CDR2 SVGAGI. The CDR3 spans 14 residues. V was shortened by 2 bases and J by 2 bases, with 9 bases between the two germline ends. CDR3 in amino acids: CASSYGQGNYGYTF. CDR3 nucleotides: TGTGCCAGCAGTTACGGCCAGGGCAACTATGGCTACACCTTC.

The chain combines TRBV9 with TRBJ2-2, with D perhaps TRBD2 (6 bases). CDR1 SGDLS and CDR2 YYNGEE come from the germline V gene. The length of the CDR3 is 16 residues. The V gene lost 2 bases and the J gene lost 6 bases, with 17 bases spanning the gap. The CDR3 is CASSVAGTDIAGELFF. Here the CDR3 DNA reads TGTGCCAGCAGCGTTGCCGGGACTGATATTGCCGGGGAGCTGTTTTTT.

This chain connects TRBV7-2 to TRBJ2-1; tentative D call: TRBD2 (6 bases). Trimming shortened V by 3 bases and J by 10 bases, and 19 bases separated the two germline ends. The CDR3 contains 15 residues. CDR1 and CDR2 from the germline V gene are SGHTA and FQGNSA. The CDR3, as DNA: TGTGCCAGCAGCTTTCGTTGGGACTTTCCGAGGGAGCAGTTCTTC. Residues: CASSFRWDFPREQFF.

The chain links TRBV10-2 to TRBJ2-3, with D possibly matching TRBD2 (5 bases). Trimming removed 8 bases from V and 2 bases from J, with 14 bases in between. Germline assignment: CDR1 WSHSY and CDR2 SAAADI. The CDR3 has 14 amino acids. As DNA, the CDR3 is TGCGCCAGCCACCCGACGGGGTACACAGATACGCAGTATTTT. Amino acids: CASHPTGYTDTQYF.

The chain employs TRBV9 and TRBJ1-2; 7 positions match TRBD1. V was clipped by 0 bases and J by 4 bases; unmatched bases: 6. The germline V gene encodes CDR1 SGDLS and CDR2 YYNGEE. This CDR3 region has 15 residues. This CDR3 reads CASSVGLGTVYGYTF. The CDR3 DNA reads TGTGCCAGCAGCGTAGGACTCGGGACAGTCTATGGCTACACCTTC.

The chain recombines TRBV5-8 with TRBJ2-1; 13 bases agree with TRBD2. CDR3 length equals 17 residues. Germline V lookup: CDR1 SGHTS, CDR2 YDEGEE. V was pared by 6 bases and J by 5 bases, with 11 bases of the junction left unmatched. The DNA of the CDR3 is TGTGCCAGCACCCTGTTACTAGCGGGGGGGGAGCACAATGAGCAGTTCTTC. It is translated as CASTLLLAGGEHNEQFF.